The rows below give T cell receptor beta chains drawn from one sample of a study of shared clonotypes between healthy human individuals. The protocol was immunoSEQ multiplex PCR, while the TCRdb copy is restricted to in-frame clones and leaves out a portion. The profile shows millions of clones, more than 85% of them singletons. Sequencing was performed on naive CD8+ T cells from PBMCs. Receptor source: a man younger than 35 in good health. Some clones in this sample may be carry-over from other donors' samples. The conserved cysteine and the conserved F or W are not part of the CDR3 here.

V gene | CDR3 protein
TRBV4-3 | ASSQALAGGGSSEQF
TRBV29-1 | SATGYLGNEKLF
TRBV6-5 | ASSYSWGESYNEQF
TRBV28 | ASRGQGTYEQY
TRBV27 | ASSPGLAGPQNTDTQY
TRBV7-8 | ASSLPPPGGLGYGYT
TRBV11-3 | ASSPRQGREAGELF
TRBV9 | ASNPGTSSYEQY
TRBV27 | ASSLLPGQETQY
TRBV7-9 | ASSLGFSNQPQH
TRBV7-3 | ASSYYPSNEQF
TRBV27 | ASSLSPLSASGSYEQY
TRBV28 | ASSLVRNSYEQY